This TCR beta chain was sequenced during a study of blood T cell repertoires in COVID-19. Study in general: Spain, Italy and the United States supplied samples that represented acute and convalescent COVID-19. PBMCs, B-cell-depleted T cells, or T cells were the source of the cDNA or gDNA that made up the material.

This CDR3 spans 18 amino acids. V lost 3 bases, J lost 2 bases, and 10 bases stayed unmatched. The germline V gene has CDR1 SGHVS and CDR2 FNYEAQ. In the original workflow: The authors estimated nucleated cell counts from reference gene primer amplification. Assay: immunoSEQ multiplex PCR; the TCRdb copy retains only in-frame clones and omits some. The V and J calls and clone size were taken over from that table, and D and trimming were inferred from the DNA. The repertoire holds roughly 250,000 clones, around 86% seen once, with roughly 2.9% in the top ten. The gene calls are TRBV7-6 and TRBJ2-3, with 11 nucleotides matching TRBD2. Sequences were obtained from peripheral blood. This TCR derives from a woman aged 55-70 years with active or convalescent COVID-19. The CDR3 DNA sequence: TGTGCCAGCAGCTTGAGAACCCCTAGCGGGGGGCCCACAGATACGCAGTATTTT. Translated, it gives CASSLRTPSGGPTDTQYF.